This T cell receptor (beta chain) is from a study of T-cell memory formation after mild COVID-19. This clonotype was detected a few times. TCRdb redid the calling of the 5' RACE reads with MiXCR, one entry per CDR3 protein. The sample gives about 620,000 distinct CDR3 sequences, roughly 18% of which show up once; approximately 12% is in the top ten. The length of the CDR3 is 15 residues. V lost 3 bases, J lost 3 bases, and 11 bases lay in between. Sequences were obtained from PBMCs or a T cell subset sorted from them (not recorded which). This receptor was identified in an adult woman who had mild COVID-19 (a few samples of this study predate the infection). Cell type and time point are not known. The gene calls are TRBV12-3 or TRBV12-4 and TRBJ2-2, with D perhaps matching TRBD1 (5 bases). The CDR3 loop reads CASSFGVGHTGELFF. The CDR3 DNA reads as TGTGCCAGCAGTTTTGGCGTGGGGCACACCGGGGAGCTGTTTTTT.